A single sample gave rise to the 29 T cell receptor beta chains below, sequenced in a study of blood T cell repertoires in COVID-19. The protocol was immunoSEQ multiplex PCR, while the TCRdb copy is restricted to in-frame clones and leaves out a portion. In the table there are 300,000 or so clones, approximately 90% of which are singletons. What was sequenced was peripheral blood. The receptors derive from a woman aged 40 to 49 with acute or convalescent COVID-19.

The chain has TRBV15 and TRBJ1-5, with D tentatively TRBD1 (5 bases). The V gene lost 0 bases and the J gene lost 0 bases, with 15 bases spanning the gap. Germline V gene data show CDR1 as LNHNV and CDR2 as YYDKDF (reference sequence). The CDR3 covers 18 residues. This CDR3 reads CATSRDGPQVFSNQPQHF. In DNA, the CDR3 is TGTGCCACCAGCAGAGATGGCCCACAGGTATTTAGCAATCAGCCCCAGCATTTT.

The rearrangement joins TRBV6-2 or TRBV6-3 to TRBJ2-7; D gene ambiguous. V was clipped by 2 bases and J by 3 bases, with 8 bases between them. The CDR3 length is 13 residues. Germline-derived CDR1 and CDR2 are MNHEY and SVGEGT. The CDR3 reads CASSYGGIYEQYV. The CDR3, as DNA: TGTGCCAGCAGTTACGGCGGCATCTACGAGCAGTACGTC.

V and J are TRBV3-1 (or the pseudogene TRBV3-2) and TRBJ1-2, with 11 positions matching TRBD1. The CDR3 runs 14 residues. Looked up from germline, CDR1 is LGHDT and CDR2 is YNNKEL (reference sequence). With V trimmed by 4 bases and J by 7 bases, 5 bases remained unmatched. This chain's CDR3 is CASSPRTGGAGYTF. CDR3 DNA: TGTGCCAGCAGCCCAAGGACAGGGGGCGCTGGCTACACCTTC.

V gene TRBV7-8 combines with J gene TRBJ1-6, with D hard to call. This CDR3 comprises 15 residues. V was trimmed by 1 base and J by 6 bases, leaving 10 bases between them. Germline V gene lookup returns CDR1 SGHVS and CDR2 FQNEAQ. The CDR3 here is CASSLGTDFNSPLHF. CDR3 bases: TGTGCCAGCAGCTTAGGGACGGACTTTAATTCACCCCTCCACTTT.

The chain couples TRBV6-6 to TRBJ1-1; D might be TRBD1 (6 bases). The CDR3 has 14 residues. Germline lookup yields CDR1 MNHNY and CDR2 SVGAGI (reference sequence). Trimming took off 6 bases at V and 0 bases at J, with 11 bases between the two ends. The CDR3 bases are TGTGCCAGCAGCCAAGGACAGATGAACACTGAAGCTTTCTTT. It translates to CASSQGQMNTEAFF.

The chain uses TRBV4-1 and TRBJ1-5; D ambiguous. Trimming removed 1 base at V and 7 bases at J, with 23 bases between. This CDR3 is built from 18 residues. Germline V gene sequence: CDR1 MGHRA, CDR2 YSYEKL. The CDR3: CASSQVLGSVLEGQPQHF. In DNA, the CDR3 is TGCGCCAGCAGCCAAGTATTAGGGTCGGTATTGGAGGGACAGCCCCAGCATTTT.

The genes are TRBV30 and TRBJ2-1; the match to TRBD1 covers 11 bases. The trim removed 2 bases at V and 9 bases at J, leaving 6 bases unmatched. Per the germline V gene, CDR1 is GTSNPN and CDR2 is SVGIG (reference sequence). The CDR3 contains 14 residues. CDR3 protein: CAWSRGQGVGEQFF. The DNA of the CDR3 is TGTGCCTGGAGTCGGGGACAGGGGGTAGGTGAGCAGTTCTTC.

The chain employs TRBV12-5 and TRBJ2-1; D gene uncertain. This CDR3 has 11 amino acids. Trimming pared 7 bases from V and 10 bases from J, leaving 11 bases between. Germline V CDR1 and CDR2: LGHNT, FRNRAP. Here the CDR3 DNA reads TGTGCTAGTGCCCTAGGTGGGGAGCAGTTCTTC. This gives the protein CASALGGEQFF.

In nucleotides, the CDR3 is TGTGCCAGTAGCAGGGCCTATGGCTACACCTTC. Protein sequence: CASSRAYGYTF. V is TRBV19 and J is TRBJ1-2, with D possibly TRBD1 on 5 matching bases. The CDR3 totals 11 residues. Germline V gene data show CDR1 as LNHDA and CDR2 as SQIVND (reference sequence). V shed 6 bases and J shed 4 bases, with 6 bases lying between them.

This chain joins TRBV19 and TRBJ1-3, with 8 bases lining up with TRBD1. Germline loops: CDR1 LNHDA, CDR2 SQIVND (reference sequence). Trimming removed 5 bases from V and 2 bases from J; junction bases left unmatched: 2. The CDR3 runs to 14 residues. Written as DNA, the CDR3 is TGTGCCAGTAGTTCGACAGGGGCTGGAAACACCATATATTTT. Its protein product is CASSSTGAGNTIYF.

The chain couples TRBV6-5 to TRBJ1-1, with D perhaps TRBD1 (6 bases). Trimming left V 4 bases short and J 1 base short, with 13 bases between. From germline, CDR1 is MNHEY and CDR2 SVGAGI. The CDR3 is 15 amino acids. CDR3 loop: CASSSLRGANTEAFF. CDR3 DNA sequence: TGTGCCAGCAGTTCCCTCAGGGGCGCGAACACTGAAGCTTTCTTT.

The chain joins TRBV19 to TRBJ1-4; D might be TRBD1 (6 bases). Germline V gene lookup returns CDR1 LNHDA and CDR2 SQIVND (reference sequence). Trimming cost V 4 bases and J 0 bases, with 9 bases left between them. There are 15 residues in the CDR3. Here the CDR3 reads CASSRGLATNEKLFF. The CDR3 bases are TGTGCCAGTAGTAGGGGGCTTGCAACTAATGAAAAACTGTTTTTT.

This rearrangement joins TRBV24-1 to TRBJ2-3; D is undetermined. The germline V gene encodes CDR1 KGHDR and CDR2 SFDVKD. V lost 4 bases and J lost 0, with 13 bases in between. This CDR3 is 16 amino acids long. CDR3 coding DNA: TGTGCCACCAGTGACTCCCAGAGGTTTAGCACAGATACGCAGTATTTT. This codes for CATSDSQRFSTDTQYF.

V and J are TRBV7-6 and TRBJ2-7; possible D gene TRBD2, 6 bases. The CDR3 loop spans 16 amino acids. Germline assignment: CDR1 SGHVS and CDR2 FNYEAQ. V was trimmed by 1 base and J by 6 bases, leaving 19 bases between them. CDR3 sequence reads: CASSLGTTGTSREQYV. Written as DNA, the CDR3 is TGTGCCAGCAGCTTAGGGACTACCGGCACAAGTCGCGAGCAGTACGTC.

This rearrangement joins TRBV30 to TRBJ1-2, with a tentative D call TRBD1 (6 bases). CDR3 size: 12 residues. Germline values: CDR1 GTSNPN, CDR2 SVGIG (reference sequence). Trimming removed 0 bases from V and 6 bases from J, with 8 bases in between. The DNA for the CDR3 is TGTGCCTGGAGTGTAGGGGGAGATGGCTACACCTTC. Protein: CAWSVGGDGYTF.

CDR3 nucleotides: TGTGCCAGTAACTGGCGGGGACAGGGATATAGTCAGCCCCAGCATTTT. Protein product: CASNWRGQGYSQPQHF. This rearrangement joins TRBV19 to TRBJ1-5; the match to TRBD1 covers 9 bases. Per the germline V gene, CDR1 is LNHDA and CDR2 is SQIVND (reference sequence). The CDR3 is 16 amino acids. Trimming took 7 bases from V and 6 from J; bases not matched to a gene: 13.

The genes are TRBV9 and TRBJ1-4, with TRBD1 identical over 10 bases. Germline-derived CDR1 and CDR2 are SGDLS and YYNGEE. The CDR3 is 15 residues long. Trimming took 5 bases from V and 6 from J; bases not matched to a gene: 7. CDR3 amino acids: CASSPTGTGDEKLFF. For the CDR3, the DNA is TGTGCCAGCAGTCCCACCGGGACAGGGGATGAAAAACTGTTTTTT.

This sequence joins TRBV25-1 and TRBJ1-2; unclear D gene. This CDR3 spans 14 amino acids. V was shortened by 8 bases and J by 0 bases, with 13 bases between the two germline ends. Germline V gene data show CDR1 as MGHDK and CDR2 as SYGVNS. This CDR3 reads CASQKPRTNYGYTF. The CDR3 bases are TGTGCCAGCCAAAAGCCTAGAACTAACTATGGCTACACCTTC.

The chain combines TRBV29-1 with TRBJ2-2; no firm D call. Germline CDR1 SQVTM, CDR2 ANQGSEA. This CDR3 contains 12 residues. The V end lost 3 bases, the J end lost 6 bases, and 8 bases lay between the germline ends. CDR3 coding DNA: TGCAGCGTTGACATACGCGCCGGGGAGCTGTTTTTT. Its translation is CSVDIRAGELFF.

The chain uses TRBV10-1 and TRBJ2-3; D is perhaps TRBD2 (6 bases). V lost 6 bases, J lost 2 bases, and 12 bases lay in between. This CDR3 spans 14 amino acids. Germline V gene lookup returns CDR1 WNHNN and CDR2 SYGVQD (reference sequence). The CDR3, as DNA: TGCGCCAGCAGCTTAGCGGTGGACACAGATACGCAGTATTTT. Its translation is CASSLAVDTDTQYF.

The chain employs TRBV2 and TRBJ1-3; possibly TRBD1 for D (6 bases). With 6 bases removed from V and 0 bases from J, the gap between germline ends came to 9 bases. Germline V CDR1 and CDR2: SNHLY, FYNNEI. This CDR3 region has 14 residues. The CDR3 sequence is CASRRGSSGNTIYF. CDR3 DNA: TGTGCCAGCAGAAGGGGGAGCTCTGGAAACACCATATATTTT.

This clone was seen more than once but under ten times. The chain has TRBV6-5 and TRBJ2-3, with D possibly TRBD2 on 6 matching bases. CDR3 length: 15 amino acids. Looked up from germline, CDR1 is MNHEY and CDR2 is SVGAGI. The V gene lost 5 bases and the J gene lost 4 bases, with 16 bases spanning the gap. The chain's CDR3 is CASSLTGGLADTQYF. CDR3 nucleotide sequence: TGTGCCAGCAGTCTTACTGGAGGGCTAGCAGATACGCAGTATTTT.

This chain links TRBV24-1 with TRBJ1-3; a weak D match, TRBD1 (5 bases). Trimming took 10 bases from V and 3 from J, leaving 15 bases between them. This CDR3 region has 14 residues. The germline V gene has CDR1 KGHDR and CDR2 SFDVKD. The CDR3 DNA reads TGTGCCACTTCGAGGGGAGGCGGTGGAAACACCATATATTTT. As protein: CATSRGGGGNTIYF.

The chain carries TRBV10-3 and TRBJ1-5, with D tentatively TRBD1 (5 bases). Germline lookup yields CDR1 ENHRY and CDR2 SYGVKD. V was cut by 3 bases and J by 2 bases, with 5 bases left in between. The CDR3 loop spans 13 amino acids. CDR3 protein: CAISDRGNQPQHF. Written as DNA, the CDR3 is TGTGCCATCAGTGACAGGGGCAATCAGCCCCAGCATTTT.

This clone has only one observation. This chain links TRBV7-8 with TRBJ1-2; maybe TRBD1 (6 bases). The CDR3 consists of 14 residues. The V and J ends lost 5 bases and 4 bases respectively, with 14 bases between them. Germline assignment: CDR1 SGHVS and CDR2 FQNEAQ. The CDR3 coding sequence is TGTGCCAGCAGCAAAGCTGGACAGCTCTATGGCTACACCTTC. It translates to CASSKAGQLYGYTF.

V gene TRBV7-2 combines with J gene TRBJ2-6; 8 bases are shared with TRBD1. The CDR3 totals 17 residues. V shed 5 bases, J shed 1 base, and the junction held 7 bases outside the gene matches. The germline V gene encodes CDR1 SGHTA and CDR2 FQGNSA. In nucleotides, the CDR3 is TGTGCCAGCAGCACCGGACAGGGAAGGTCTGGGGCCAACGTCCTGACTTTC. Residues: CASSTGQGRSGANVLTF.

This sequence joins TRBV7-9 and TRBJ1-1; 7 positions match TRBD1. Looked up from germline, CDR1 is SEHNR and CDR2 is FQNEAQ (reference sequence). Germline trimming cut 5 bases from V and 11 bases from J; bases unmatched to any gene: 8. The CDR3 is made up of 12 amino acids. The CDR3 spells CASSLDRVGAFF. CDR3 DNA sequence: TGTGCCAGCAGCCTCGACAGGGTTGGGGCTTTCTTT.

This clone is a singleton in its sample. The chain uses TRBV7-2 and TRBJ2-5, with TRBD2 matching 14 bases. Germline V CDR1 and CDR2: SGHTA, FQGNSA. The CDR3 is made up of 16 amino acids. V was pared by 5 bases and J by 5 bases, with 7 bases of the junction left unmatched. In DNA form, the CDR3 reads TGTGCCAGCAGCAAGGGACTAGCGGGGGATGGGGAGACCCAGTACTTC. It translates to CASSKGLAGDGETQYF.

The chain couples TRBV27 to TRBJ1-6; no reliable D call. V shed 3 bases and J shed 7 bases, with 10 bases lying between them. Germline V gene data show CDR1 as MNHEY and CDR2 as SMNVEV (reference sequence). CDR3 size: 14 residues. The CDR3 DNA reads as TGTGCCAGCAGTTTGGACTTGGCCAATTCACCCCTCCACTTT. Amino acids: CASSLDLANSPLHF.